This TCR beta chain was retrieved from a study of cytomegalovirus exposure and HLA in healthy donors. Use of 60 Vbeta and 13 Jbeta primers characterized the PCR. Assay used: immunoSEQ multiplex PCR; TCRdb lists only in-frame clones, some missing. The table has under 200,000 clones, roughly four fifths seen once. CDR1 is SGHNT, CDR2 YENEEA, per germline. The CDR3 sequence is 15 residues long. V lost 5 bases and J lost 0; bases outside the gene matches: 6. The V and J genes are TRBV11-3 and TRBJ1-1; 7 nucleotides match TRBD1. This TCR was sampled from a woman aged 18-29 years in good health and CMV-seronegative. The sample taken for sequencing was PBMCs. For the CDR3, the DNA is TGTGCCAGCAGCCCCCGACAGGGCCTGAACACTGAAGCTTTCTTT. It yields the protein CASSPRQGLNTEAFF.